The 29 T cell receptor beta chains listed next were all sequenced from one sample in a study of response to subunit inactivated influenza vaccine. Via MiXCR, TCRdb re-called the RT-PCR reads, giving one row per CDR3 protein. There are more than 700,000 distinct CDR3 sequences in the sample; around 20% occur only once, and roughly 10% lies in the top ten. The sample was PBMCs from blood, taken approximately 5 days after vaccination. The receptor source for this set is a man aged 50 to 60 who received an inactivated influenza vaccine.

The chain couples TRBV6-5 to TRBJ2-7; tentatively, D is TRBD1 (5 bases). The ends were cut back, 0 bases at V and 3 bases at J, with 9 bases in the middle. The V gene's germline CDR1 is MNHEY and CDR2 SVGAGI. This CDR3 contains 14 residues. The CDR3: CASSYSRDNYEQYF. The DNA of the CDR3 is TGTGCCAGCAGTTACTCCAGGGATAACTACGAGCAGTACTTC.

The rearrangement joins TRBV6-2 or TRBV6-3 to TRBJ2-7, with 7 bases aligning to TRBD1. CDR1 and CDR2 from the germline V gene are MNHEY and SVGEGT. V was pared by 0 bases and J by 2 bases, with 4 bases of the junction left unmatched. The CDR3 is made up of 15 amino acids. The CDR3 nucleotides are TGTGCCAGCAGTTACTCTGGCAGGGGGACCTACGAGCAGTACTTC. Protein product: CASSYSGRGTYEQYF.

The sample holds many counts of this clonotype. This chain links TRBV7-2 with TRBJ1-3; the D is unclear. CDR1 and CDR2 (germline): SGHTA, FQGNSA. V was shortened by 1 base and J by 0 bases, with 1 base between the two germline ends. The CDR3 has 13 amino acids. The CDR3 nucleotides are TGTGCCAGCAGCTTAGTCTCTGGAAACACCATATATTTT. It specifies CASSLVSGNTIYF.

This chain joins TRBV28 and TRBJ2-3; TRBD2 aligns across 9 bases. V trimming: 5 bases; J trimming: 2 bases; junction bases outside the gene matches: 8. This CDR3 has 16 residues. Germline CDR1 reads MDHEN; CDR2 reads SYDVKM. CDR3 residues: CASSLPGLAHTDTQYF. The CDR3 region has the DNA TGTGCCAGCAGTCTACCGGGACTAGCCCACACAGATACGCAGTATTTT.

CDR3 protein: CASSLMIVAHEQYF. CDR3 coding DNA: TGTGCCAGCAGCTTAATGATTGTAGCCCACGAGCAGTACTTC. The chain recombines TRBV7-8 with TRBJ2-7; D unresolved. V shed 2 bases and J shed 5 bases, with 13 bases lying between them. There are 14 residues in the CDR3. Germline CDR1 SGHVS, CDR2 FQNEAQ.

The CDR3 sequence is CASSGLGQGFALFGPKQFF. The DNA for the CDR3 is TGTGCCAGCAGCGGGTTAGGACAGGGTTTTGCTTTATTCGGCCCCAAGCAGTTCTTC. The chain joins TRBV11-1 to TRBJ2-1; TRBD1 agrees at 8 bases. Germline CDR1 is SGHAT and CDR2 is FQDESV (reference sequence). The CDR3 loop spans 19 amino acids. V shed 5 bases and J 11 bases; nucleotides not matched to a gene: 26. Based on the CDR3 plus reference TRBV11-1 and TRBJ2-1, the full variable domain is EAEVAQSPRYKITEKSQAVAFWCDPISGHATLYWYRQILGQGPELLVQFQDESVVDDSQLPKDRFSAERLKGVDSTLKIQPAELGDSAMYLCASSGLGQGFALFGPKQFFGPGTRLTVL.

In this sample, this clonotype turned up a few times. The CDR3 region has the DNA TGTGCCATCAGTGAGTCGGACAGGGAGGATACGCAGTATTTT. It specifies CAISESDREDTQYF. The gene calls are TRBV10-3 and TRBJ2-3; TRBD1 aligns across 8 bases. CDR1 is ENHRY, CDR2 SYGVKD, per germline. Trimming removed 0 bases from V and 6 bases from J; junction bases left unmatched: 2. This CDR3 has 14 residues.

The CDR3 DNA reads TGTGCCAGCTCACCACCGGGGGAGCGGGGTGACATTCAGTACTTC. This gives the protein CASSPPGERGDIQYF. The rearrangement uses TRBV18 and TRBJ2-4, with TRBD2 matching over 7 bases. Germline values: CDR1 KGHSH, CDR2 LQKENI. The CDR3 is 15 residues long. V was pared by 0 bases and J by 8 bases, with 7 bases of the junction left unmatched.

The chain has TRBV7-2 and TRBJ2-4, with D hard to call. The germline V gene has CDR1 SGHTA and CDR2 FQGNSA. This CDR3 is 12 amino acids long. Trimming shortened V by 1 base and J by 8 bases, and 6 bases separated the two germline ends. DNA of the CDR3: TGTGCCAGCAGCTTAGGTTGGGACATTCAGTACTTC. Translated, it gives CASSLGWDIQYF.

This clonotype showed up many times. The CDR3 region has the DNA TGCAGCGGGCTCGTGGGGGCGCGAAACATTCAGTACTTC. Translating it yields CSGLVGARNIQYF. The chain carries TRBV29-1 and TRBJ2-4; TRBD1 is a possible D gene (6 bases). The CDR3 extends over 13 amino acids. CDR1 and CDR2 from the germline V gene are SQVTM and ANQGSEA. V lost 7 bases to trimming and J lost 6 bases, with 16 bases between them.

The chain employs TRBV3-1 and TRBJ2-5; 7 bases fit TRBD2. This CDR3 is 15 amino acids long. Trimming removed 1 base from V and 13 bases from J; junction bases left unmatched: 15. The V gene's germline CDR1 is LGHDT and CDR2 YNNKEL (reference sequence). CDR3 protein: CASSQASSSGEVVYF. Here the CDR3 DNA reads TGTGCCAGCAGCCAAGCCTCGTCGAGCGGGGAGGTTGTGTACTTC.

This chain links TRBV5-1 with TRBJ1-1, with D hard to call. This CDR3 has 14 amino acids. The germline gives CDR1 SGHRS, CDR2 YFSETQ. V gave up 5 bases and J gave up 3 bases, with 14 bases separating them. CDR3 region: CASRPGVADTEAFF. The DNA for the CDR3 is TGCGCCAGCAGGCCGGGAGTTGCGGACACTGAAGCTTTCTTT.

There are a few counts of this clonotype. This rearrangement joins TRBV28 to TRBJ2-7, with 8 bases lining up with TRBD1. The CDR3 is made up of 14 amino acids. CDR1 and CDR2 from the germline V gene are MDHEN and SYDVKM. V lost 5 bases to trimming and J lost 6 bases; unmatched junction nucleotides: 9. As DNA, the CDR3 is TGTGCCAGCAGTCTGCCGGGACAGGCCGGCGAGCAGTACTTC. This codes for CASSLPGQAGEQYF. The full variable domain, with the rest looked up from reference TRBV28 and TRBJ2-7, is DVKVTQSSRYLVKRTGEKVFLECVQDMDHENMFWYRQDPGLGLRLIYFSYDVKMKEKGDIPEGYSVSREKKERFSLILESASTNQTSMYLCASSLPGQAGEQYFGPGTRLTVT.

This clonotype appeared many times. J is TRBJ1-4 and V is TRBV6-1; D unresolved. Trimming removed 6 bases at V and 5 bases at J, with 13 bases between. Germline lookup yields CDR1 MNHNS and CDR2 SASEGT. The CDR3 sequence is 14 residues long. CDR3 nucleotide sequence: TGTGCCAGCAGACAACACGGAAGCAATGAAAAACTGTTTTTT. It yields the protein CASRQHGSNEKLFF.

Only a few counts were recorded for this clonotype. This chain links TRBV5-1 with TRBJ2-7; D not certain. Germline CDR1 and CDR2: SGHRS and YFSETQ. Trimming shortened V by 0 bases and J by 0 bases, and 10 bases separated the two germline ends. This CDR3 contains 15 residues. The CDR3 region is CASSLDLIGSYEQYF. The CDR3 nucleotides read TGCGCCAGCAGCTTGGACCTGATCGGCTCCTACGAGCAGTACTTC.

This clonotype was observed at least ten times. V and J are TRBV9 and TRBJ1-2; possible D gene TRBD1, 5 bases. Germline V gene lookup returns CDR1 SGDLS and CDR2 YYNGEE. V was cut by 4 bases and J by 8 bases, with 21 bases left in between. The CDR3 loop spans 15 amino acids. The CDR3 loop reads CASSYWDGLVDGYTF. CDR3 DNA: TGTGCCAGCAGCTATTGGGACGGACTTGTTGACGGCTACACCTTC.

J is TRBJ1-1 and V is TRBV28; D is perhaps TRBD1 (5 bases). In germline, CDR1 is MDHEN, CDR2 SYDVKM. V was shortened by 6 bases and J by 0 bases, with 11 bases between the two germline ends. The CDR3 is 14 residues long. The CDR3 region is CASSWGRLNTEAFF. CDR3 DNA: TGTGCCAGCAGCTGGGGACGCCTGAACACTGAAGCTTTCTTT.

V is TRBV10-3 and J is TRBJ1-1, with 9 bases identical to TRBD1. The germline V gene has CDR1 ENHRY and CDR2 SYGVKD. The length of the CDR3 is 17 residues. The J segment lost 0 bases and the V segment lost 8 bases, leaving 13 bases of the junction unmatched. The CDR3 reads CAIRPGTGKTMNTEAFF. CDR3 coding DNA: TGTGCCATCCGTCCCGGGACAGGGAAAACCATGAACACTGAAGCTTTCTTT.

The J gene is TRBJ1-2, the V gene TRBV11-2, with TRBD1 as a possible D gene (5 bases). Trimming removed 5 bases from V and 2 bases from J, with 12 bases in between. The CDR3 contains 14 residues. Germline lookup yields CDR1 SGHAT and CDR2 FQNNGV. The CDR3 loop is CASSRARVNYGYTF. For the CDR3, the DNA is TGTGCCAGCAGCCGCGCCAGGGTAAACTATGGCTACACCTTC.

This clonotype came up a few times. V usage is TRBV20-1 and J usage is TRBJ2-3, with TRBD2 matching over 10 bases. Germline lookup yields CDR1 DFQATT and CDR2 SNEGSKA (reference sequence). The CDR3 spans 14 residues. V shed 3 bases, J shed 6 bases, and the junction held 6 bases outside the gene matches. CDR3 sequence: CSARGGTSADTQYF. DNA of the CDR3: TGCAGTGCTAGGGGGGGGACTAGCGCGGATACGCAGTATTTT.

V and J are TRBV6-1 and TRBJ2-5; no definite D call. Germline CDR1 and CDR2: MNHNS and SASEGT. Trimming removed 6 bases at V and 4 bases at J, with 18 bases between. This CDR3 has 15 amino acids. The CDR3 here is CASRAGPFGLETQYF. In nucleotides, the CDR3 is TGTGCCAGCAGGGCCGGGCCCTTTGGCTTAGAGACCCAGTACTTC.

This clonotype was observed a few times. The genes are TRBV10-3 and TRBJ2-3, with D perhaps matching TRBD2 (5 bases). Germline V gene lookup returns CDR1 ENHRY and CDR2 SYGVKD. The CDR3 runs to 16 residues. V dropped 2 bases and J dropped 1 base, with 13 bases sitting between them. Written as DNA, the CDR3 is TGTGCCATCAGTGAGACGCGGCAGAGGGGCACAGATACGCAGTATTTT. This translates into CAISETRQRGTDTQYF.

The chain couples TRBV10-3 to TRBJ2-7, with TRBD2 matching over 8 bases. The CDR3 runs 14 residues. The germline V gene encodes CDR1 ENHRY and CDR2 SYGVKD. Unmatched junction bases numbered 6, after V lost 6 bases and J lost 2 bases. The CDR3 nucleotides are TGTGCCATCAGCGTAACTAGCGGCGCCTACGAGCAGTACTTC. Protein sequence: CAISVTSGAYEQYF.

This clonotype was counted only a few times. The chain joins TRBV18 to TRBJ2-7; D call uncertain. CDR1 is KGHSH, CDR2 LQKENI, per germline. The CDR3 length is 15 residues. Between the trimmed V and J ends, which lost 3 bases and 2 bases, there was a span of 14 bases. CDR3 DNA sequence: TGTGCCAGCTCACCGAGACCTCCCGGGCCCTACGAGCAGTACTTC. It specifies CASSPRPPGPYEQYF.

The chain carries TRBV5-6 and TRBJ2-1; D gene unclear. Germline-derived CDR1 and CDR2 are SGHDT and YYEEEE. The length of the CDR3 is 11 residues. Trimming shortened V by 4 bases and J by 16 bases, and 15 bases separated the two germline ends. The CDR3 DNA follows: TGTGCCAGCAGCCAAGGACCGCTCCAATTCTTC. Translated, it gives CASSQGPLQFF.

The J gene is TRBJ2-5, the V gene TRBV7-2, with 7 bases aligning to TRBD2. The CDR3 runs 13 residues. Germline CDR1 reads SGHTA; CDR2 reads FQGNSA. The V segment lost 5 bases and the J segment 3 bases; nucleotides outside the gene matches: 3. The CDR3 region is CASSQSGEETQYF. The CDR3 coding sequence is TGTGCCAGCAGCCAGAGCGGGGAAGAGACCCAGTACTTC.

This clonotype was counted only a few times. V and J are TRBV12-3 or TRBV12-4 and TRBJ2-3; 12 bases are a match to TRBD2. J gave up 1 base and V 3 bases, and 17 bases lay outside the gene matches. The CDR3 length is 21 residues. CDR3 DNA: TGTGCCAGCAGTTTTCAGAACTCGAGACTAGCGGGGGTTTCAGGCACAGATACGCAGTATTTT. Protein: CASSFQNSRLAGVSGTDTQYF.

V usage is TRBV6-5 and J usage is TRBJ1-2; no firm D call. This CDR3 spans 13 amino acids. Germline-derived CDR1 and CDR2 are MNHEY and SVGAGI. Trimming removed 1 base at V and 6 bases at J, with 9 bases between. The CDR3: CASSYWGFHGYTF. The CDR3 DNA follows: TGTGCCAGCAGTTACTGGGGATTCCATGGCTACACCTTC.

This clonotype was observed many times. The rearrangement joins TRBV20-1 to TRBJ2-7, with D possibly being TRBD1 or TRBD2 (5 bases each). The CDR3 is 13 residues long. Deletions cut 3 bases from V and 4 bases from J, with 13 bases between. Looked up from germline, CDR1 is DFQATT and CDR2 is SNEGSKA (reference sequence). This CDR3 reads CSASHGTRYEQYF. CDR3 in DNA: TGCAGTGCTAGTCACGGGACCAGGTACGAGCAGTACTTC.